The T cell receptor beta chain described here comes from a study of patients and donors after allogeneic stem cell transplantation. This clonotype was detected ten times or more. TCRdb reprocessed the RT-PCR reads with MiXCR, giving one entry per CDR3 protein. The sample lists roughly 880,000 distinct CDR3 sequences; approximately 19% were seen once. The CDR3 is 20 residues long. V trimming: 3 bases; J trimming: 3 bases; junction bases outside the gene matches: 17. Germline CDR1 KGHDR, CDR2 SFDVKD. This chain joins TRBV24-1 and TRBJ1-5; 9 bases align to TRBD1. The specimen sequenced was blood, either unsorted or a sorted T cell fraction (not recorded which). The clonotype comes from a human donor who was either an allogeneic HSCT recipient or a stem cell or donor lymphocyte infusion donor (not recorded which). It is not recorded whose cells these are; they may come from a transplant donor. CDR3 nucleotide sequence: TGTGCCACCAGTGATCCGAATGCACCCGGACAGGGGAGGAACAATCAGCCCCAGCATTTT. This translates into CATSDPNAPGQGRNNQPQHF.